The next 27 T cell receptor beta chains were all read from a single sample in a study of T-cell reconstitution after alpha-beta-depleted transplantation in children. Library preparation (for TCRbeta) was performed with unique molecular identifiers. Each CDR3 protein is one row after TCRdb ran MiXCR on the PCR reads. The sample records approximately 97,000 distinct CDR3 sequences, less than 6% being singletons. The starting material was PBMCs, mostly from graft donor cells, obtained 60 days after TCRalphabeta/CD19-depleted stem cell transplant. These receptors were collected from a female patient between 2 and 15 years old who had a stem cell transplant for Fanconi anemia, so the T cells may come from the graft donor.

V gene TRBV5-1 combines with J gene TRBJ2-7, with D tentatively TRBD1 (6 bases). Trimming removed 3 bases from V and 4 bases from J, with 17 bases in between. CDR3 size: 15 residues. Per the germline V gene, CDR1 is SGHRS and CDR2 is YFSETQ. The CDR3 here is CASSSGSPQGYEQYF. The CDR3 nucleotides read TGCGCCAGCAGCTCTGGGTCTCCCCAGGGGTACGAGCAGTACTTC.

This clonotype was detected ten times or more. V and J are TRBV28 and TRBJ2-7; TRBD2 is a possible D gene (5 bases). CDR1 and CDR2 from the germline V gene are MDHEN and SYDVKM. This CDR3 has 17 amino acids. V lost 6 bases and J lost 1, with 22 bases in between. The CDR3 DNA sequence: TGTGCCAGCAGGGCCGCCCTAGGAGGAGATATATCCTACGAGCAGTACTTC. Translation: CASRAALGGDISYEQYF.

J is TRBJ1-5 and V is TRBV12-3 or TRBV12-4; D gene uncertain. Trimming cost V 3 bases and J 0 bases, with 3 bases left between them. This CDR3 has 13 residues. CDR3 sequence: CASSFYSNQPQHF. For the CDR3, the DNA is TGTGCCAGCAGTTTTTATAGCAATCAGCCCCAGCATTTT.

CDR3 coding DNA: TGTGCCAGCAGCCTGGGACTAGCGGCGAACACCGGGGAGCTGTTTTTT. It translates to CASSLGLAANTGELFF. This rearrangement joins TRBV3-1 to TRBJ2-2; 11 bases agree with TRBD2. The CDR3 is made up of 16 amino acids. Germline V gene data show CDR1 as LGHDT and CDR2 as YNNKEL (reference sequence). The ends lost 4 bases at V and 0 bases at J; junction bases unmatched: 1.

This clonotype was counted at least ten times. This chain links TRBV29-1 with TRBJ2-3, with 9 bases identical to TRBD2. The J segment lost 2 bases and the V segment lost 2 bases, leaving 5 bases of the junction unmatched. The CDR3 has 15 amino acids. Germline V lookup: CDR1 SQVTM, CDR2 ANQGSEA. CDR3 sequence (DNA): TGCAGCGTTGAATTGGCGGGAGGGGCCACAGATACGCAGTATTTT. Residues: CSVELAGGATDTQYF.

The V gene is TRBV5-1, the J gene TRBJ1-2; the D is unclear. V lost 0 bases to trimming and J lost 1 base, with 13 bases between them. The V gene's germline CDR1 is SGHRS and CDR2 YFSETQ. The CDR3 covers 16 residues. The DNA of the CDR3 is TGCGCCAGCAGCTTGGATAGCGCAGCAGTTAACTATGGCTACACCTTC. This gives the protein CASSLDSAAVNYGYTF.

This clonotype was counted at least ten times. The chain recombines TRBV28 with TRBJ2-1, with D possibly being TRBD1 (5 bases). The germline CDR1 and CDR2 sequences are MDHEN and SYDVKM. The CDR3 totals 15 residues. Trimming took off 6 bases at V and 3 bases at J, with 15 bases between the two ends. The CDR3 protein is CASRAGRANYNEQFF. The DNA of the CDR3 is TGTGCCAGCAGAGCCGGCAGGGCGAACTACAATGAGCAGTTCTTC.

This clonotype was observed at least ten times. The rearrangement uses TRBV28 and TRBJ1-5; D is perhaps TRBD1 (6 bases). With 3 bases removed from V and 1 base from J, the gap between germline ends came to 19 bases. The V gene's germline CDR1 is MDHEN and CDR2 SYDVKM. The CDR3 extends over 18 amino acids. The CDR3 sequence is CASSFHRVDLKSNQPQHF. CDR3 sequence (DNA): TGTGCCAGCAGTTTCCACAGGGTAGACTTGAAGAGCAATCAGCCCCAGCATTTT.

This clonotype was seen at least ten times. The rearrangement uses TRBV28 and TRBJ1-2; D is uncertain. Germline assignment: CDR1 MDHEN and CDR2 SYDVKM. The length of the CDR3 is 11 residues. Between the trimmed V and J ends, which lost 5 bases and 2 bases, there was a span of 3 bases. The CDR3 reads CASSTNYGYTF. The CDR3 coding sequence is TGTGCCAGCAGTACCAACTATGGCTACACCTTC.

The DNA for the CDR3 is TGTGCCAGCAGTCCCCGGGACGGCTATGGCTACACCTTC. It specifies CASSPRDGYGYTF. The rearrangement uses TRBV12-3 or TRBV12-4 and TRBJ1-2; TRBD1 is a possible D gene (5 bases). Trimming took off 5 bases at V and 4 bases at J, with 11 bases between the two ends. This CDR3 region has 13 residues.

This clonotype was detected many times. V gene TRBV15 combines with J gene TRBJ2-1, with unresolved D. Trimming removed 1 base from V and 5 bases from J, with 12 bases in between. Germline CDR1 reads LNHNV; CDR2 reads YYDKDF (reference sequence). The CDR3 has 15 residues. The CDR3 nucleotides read TGTGCCACCAGCAGAGTTGAGGACCTGGACAATGAGCAGTTCTTC. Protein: CATSRVEDLDNEQFF.

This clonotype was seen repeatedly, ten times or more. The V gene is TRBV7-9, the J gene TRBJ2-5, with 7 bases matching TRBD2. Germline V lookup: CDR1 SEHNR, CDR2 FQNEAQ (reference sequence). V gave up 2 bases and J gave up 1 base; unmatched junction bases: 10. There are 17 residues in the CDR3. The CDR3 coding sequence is TGTGCCAGCAGCTTATCGCGACTAGCTGGGGCCCAAGAGACCCAGTACTTC. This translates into CASSLSRLAGAQETQYF.

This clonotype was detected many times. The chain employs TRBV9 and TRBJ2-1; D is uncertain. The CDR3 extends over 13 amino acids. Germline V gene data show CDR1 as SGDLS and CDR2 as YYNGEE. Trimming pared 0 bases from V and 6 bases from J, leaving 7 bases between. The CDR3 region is CASSVAGGNEQFF. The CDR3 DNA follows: TGTGCCAGCAGCGTAGCGGGCGGCAATGAGCAGTTCTTC. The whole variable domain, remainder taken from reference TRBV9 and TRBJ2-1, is DSGVTQTPKHLITATGQRVTLRCSPRSGDLSVYWYQQSLDQGLQFLIQYYNGEERAKGNILERFSAQQFPDLHSELNLSSLELGDSALYFCASSVAGGNEQFFGPGTRLTVL.

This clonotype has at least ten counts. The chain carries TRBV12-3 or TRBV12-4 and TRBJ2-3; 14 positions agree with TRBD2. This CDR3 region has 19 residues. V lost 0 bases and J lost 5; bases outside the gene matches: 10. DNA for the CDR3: TGTGCCAGCAGTTTAGCGCGGACTAGCGGGGGGCCCCTGGAAGATACGCAGTATTTT. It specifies CASSLARTSGGPLEDTQYF.

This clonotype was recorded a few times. CDR3 nucleotides: TGCAGTGCTAGAGTATCGACCCCTCGAGGTGAAGCTTTCTTT. Translated, it gives CSARVSTPRGEAFF. The chain has TRBV20-1 and TRBJ1-1; D is unresolved. The germline CDR1 and CDR2 sequences are DFQATT and SNEGSKA (reference sequence). Trimming stripped 1 base from V and 7 bases from J, with 16 bases between. The length of the CDR3 is 14 residues.

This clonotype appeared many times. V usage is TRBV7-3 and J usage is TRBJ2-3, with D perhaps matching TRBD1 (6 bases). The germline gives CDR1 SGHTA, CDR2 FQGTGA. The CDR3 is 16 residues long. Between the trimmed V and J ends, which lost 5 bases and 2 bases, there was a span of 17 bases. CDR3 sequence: CASSHIGGSSTDTQYF. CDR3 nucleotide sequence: TGTGCCAGCAGCCACATAGGGGGAAGCTCCACAGATACGCAGTATTTT.

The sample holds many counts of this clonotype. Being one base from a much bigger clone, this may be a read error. CDR3 nucleotide sequence: TGTGCCAGCAGCTTAGCGGGAAACCAAGAGACCCAGTACTTC. This translates into CASSLAGNQETQYF. This chain joins TRBV7-3 and TRBJ2-5; maybe TRBD2 (6 bases). With 2 bases removed from V and 0 bases from J, the gap between germline ends came to 7 bases. The CDR3 covers 14 residues. CDR1 is SGHTA and CDR2 is FQGTGA in the germline V gene.

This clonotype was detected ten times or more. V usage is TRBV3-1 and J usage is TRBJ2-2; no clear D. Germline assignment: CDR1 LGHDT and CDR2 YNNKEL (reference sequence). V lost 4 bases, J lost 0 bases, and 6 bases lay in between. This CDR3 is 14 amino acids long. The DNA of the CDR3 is TGTGCCAGCAGCCCCGTAACGAACACCGGGGAGCTGTTTTTT. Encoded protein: CASSPVTNTGELFF. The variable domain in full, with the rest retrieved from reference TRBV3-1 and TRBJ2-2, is DTAVSQTPKYLVTQMGNDKSIKCEQNLGHDTMYWYKQDSKKFLKIMFSYNNKELIINETVPNRFSPKSPDKAHLNLHINSLELGDSAVYFCASSPVTNTGELFFGEGSRLTVL.

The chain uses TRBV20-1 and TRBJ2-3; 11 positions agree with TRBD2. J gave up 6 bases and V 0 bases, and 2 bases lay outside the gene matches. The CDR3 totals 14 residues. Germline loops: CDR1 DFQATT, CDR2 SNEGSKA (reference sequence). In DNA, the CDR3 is TGCAGTGCTAGAGATCCTAGCGGGGGGGATACGCAGTATTTT. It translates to CSARDPSGGDTQYF.

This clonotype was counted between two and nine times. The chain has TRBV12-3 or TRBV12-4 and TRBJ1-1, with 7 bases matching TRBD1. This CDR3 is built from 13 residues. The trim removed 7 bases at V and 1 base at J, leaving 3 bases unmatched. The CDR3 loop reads CASNRQGNTEAFF. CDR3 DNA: TGTGCCAGCAACCGACAGGGGAACACTGAAGCTTTCTTT.

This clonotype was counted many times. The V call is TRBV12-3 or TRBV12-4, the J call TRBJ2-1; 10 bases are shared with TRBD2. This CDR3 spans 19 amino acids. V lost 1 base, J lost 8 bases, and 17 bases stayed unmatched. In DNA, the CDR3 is TGTGCCAGCAGTTTAGTCGGGCGGTCTGAGCTAGCGGGAGTCGATGAGCAGTTCTTC. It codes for CASSLVGRSELAGVDEQFF.

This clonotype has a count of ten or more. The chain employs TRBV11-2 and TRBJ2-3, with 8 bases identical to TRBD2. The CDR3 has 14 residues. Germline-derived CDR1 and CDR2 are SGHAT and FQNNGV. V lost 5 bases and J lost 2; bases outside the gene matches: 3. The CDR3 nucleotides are TGTGCCAGCAGCCGCGGGGGGCCCACAGATACGCAGTATTTT. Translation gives CASSRGGPTDTQYF.

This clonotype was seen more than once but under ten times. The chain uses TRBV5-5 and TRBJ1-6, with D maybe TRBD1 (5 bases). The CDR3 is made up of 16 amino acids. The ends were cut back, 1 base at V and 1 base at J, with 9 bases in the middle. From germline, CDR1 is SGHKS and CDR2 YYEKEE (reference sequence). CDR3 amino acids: CASSLRGNSYNSPLHF. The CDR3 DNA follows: TGTGCCAGCAGCTTGCGGGGGAATTCCTATAATTCACCCCTCCACTTT.

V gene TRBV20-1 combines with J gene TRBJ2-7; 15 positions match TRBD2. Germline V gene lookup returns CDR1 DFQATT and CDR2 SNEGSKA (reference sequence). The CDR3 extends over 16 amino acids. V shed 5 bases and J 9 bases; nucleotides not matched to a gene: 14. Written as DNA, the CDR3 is TGCAGTGCTCCGGGACTAGCGGGAGGTGCCCCTCGGGGGCAGTACTTC. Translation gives CSAPGLAGGAPRGQYF.

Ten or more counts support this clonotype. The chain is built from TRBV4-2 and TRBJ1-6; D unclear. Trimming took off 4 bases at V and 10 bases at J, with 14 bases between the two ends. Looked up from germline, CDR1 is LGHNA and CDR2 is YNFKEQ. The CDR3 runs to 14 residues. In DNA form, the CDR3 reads TGTGCCAGCAGCCGAGATGTTCGGGAATCACCCCTCCACTTT. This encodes CASSRDVRESPLHF.

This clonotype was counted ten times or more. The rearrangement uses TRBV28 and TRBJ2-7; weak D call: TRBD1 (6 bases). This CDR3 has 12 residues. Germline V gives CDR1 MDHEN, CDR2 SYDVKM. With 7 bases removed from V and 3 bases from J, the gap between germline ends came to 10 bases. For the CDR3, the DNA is TGTGCCAGCAAAGACAGGTTCTACGAGCAGTACTTC. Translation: CASKDRFYEQYF.

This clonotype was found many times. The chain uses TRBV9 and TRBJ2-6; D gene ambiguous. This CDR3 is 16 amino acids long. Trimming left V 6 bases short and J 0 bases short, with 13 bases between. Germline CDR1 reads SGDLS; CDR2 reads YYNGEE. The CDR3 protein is CASTESRVSGANVLTF. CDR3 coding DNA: TGTGCCAGCACCGAATCCCGGGTCTCTGGGGCCAACGTCCTGACTTTC.